The rows below give T cell receptor beta chains drawn from one sample of a study of OX40 agonist ivuxolimab in advanced cancers. Sequencing was performed with immunoSEQ multiplex PCR; in TCRdb, only in-frame clones are kept and a portion is missing. The table includes some 40,000 clones, about nine tenths detected once. The sequences come from CD4+ or CD8+ T cells sorted from blood, collected in a trial of the OX40 agonist ivuxolimab. The source is an adult with an advanced solid tumor such as melanoma, head and neck, liver or kidney cancer. Both conserved end residues are part of each CDR3. D genes are given only for firm matches. The size of a clone is reported for some rows only, either as once, few or many, or as a class for expanded clones.

TRBJ2-7,TRBV27,NA,NA,TGTGCCAGCAGTCTCCCCTCCTACGAGCAGTACTTC,CASSLPSYEQYF
TRBJ1-4,TRBV7-9,NA,NA,TGTGCCAGCACCCTTGGAGGGGCAGGGGAGGAAAAACTGTTTTTT,CASTLGGAGEEKLFF
TRBJ2-7,TRBV5-6,TRBD2,NA,TGTGCCAGCAGCTTAGCTAGCGGGACATTCAGCCACGAGCAGTACTTC,CASSLASGTFSHEQYF
TRBJ1-1,TRBV27,TRBD1,NA,TGTGCCAGCAGTTGGGGACAGTACACTGAAGCTTTCTTT,CASSWGQYTEAFF
TRBJ2-3,TRBV9,NA,NA,TGTGCCAGCAGCGTAGTCAGGGAAGATACGCAGTATTTT,CASSVVREDTQYF
TRBJ2-4,TRBV27,NA,NA,TGTGCCAGCAGTTTAAACCATATAGCCAAAAACATTCAGTACTTC,CASSLNHIAKNIQYF
TRBJ1-2,TRBV5-1,NA,NA,TGCGCCAGCAGCCCGGGACGGTTGGAGTATGGCTACACCTTC,CASSPGRLEYGYTF
TRBJ1-1,TRBV5-6,NA,NA,TGTGCCAGCAGCCAAAAGACCCCAAAGGGAACTGAAGCTTTCTTT,CASSQKTPKGTEAFF
TRBJ2-7,TRBV19,TRBD2,NA,TGTGCCAGTAGCACGGGGGGAATCTCCTACGAGCAGTACTTC,CASSTGGISYEQYF
TRBJ2-7,TRBV2,NA,NA,TGTGCCAGCAGTGGTGATACCGGGACCGATCTCTTCTACGAGCAGTACTTC,CASSGDTGTDLFYEQYF
TRBJ2-5,TRBV29-1,NA,NA,TGCAGCGTTGTCGGGGCCTCCCAAGAGACCCAGTACTTC,CSVVGASQETQYF
TRBJ1-4,TRBV19,NA,NA,TGTGCCAGTAGTACTCCGAGTATGGGGCTGAGTGAAAAACTGTTTTTT,CASSTPSMGLSEKLFF
TRBJ2-2,TRBV4-1,NA,once,TGCGCCAGCAGCCAAGATCGCACCGGGGAGCTGTTTTTT,CASSQDRTGELFF
TRBJ2-1,TRBV6-6,NA,NA,TGTGCCAGCAGTCAGTCGTTTGAGCAGTTCTTC,CASSQSFEQFF
TRBJ1-5,TRBV27,NA,NA,TGTGCCAGCAGTAAGGAGGGCACCGGGGTTAGCCAGCCCCAGCATTTT,CASSKEGTGVSQPQHF
TRBJ2-7,TRBV5-1,NA,NA,TGCGCCAGCAGGAAGGAGGGAACCCCCTCCTACGAGCAGTACTTC,CASRKEGTPSYEQYF
TRBJ2-7,TRBV14,NA,NA,TGTGCCAGCAGCCCAAGGGACATCAATCCAGACGAGCAGTACTTC,CASSPRDINPDEQYF
TRBJ2-7,TRBV9,NA,NA,TGTGCCAGCAGCCCCTTGGGTTTGGGCGAGCAGTACTTC,CASSPLGLGEQYF
TRBJ2-2,TRBV13,TRBD2,once,TGTGCCAGCAGCGCCACCGGGACTAGCGGCACCGGGGAGCTGTTTTTT,CASSATGTSGTGELFF
TRBJ2-7,TRBV6-5,NA,NA,TGTGCCAGCAGTTACTCTGCAGGGGATGGCGAGCAGTACTTC,CASSYSAGDGEQYF
TRBJ2-3,TRBV7-6,NA,NA,TGTGCCAGCAGCTCGAGTTTGACAGATACGCAGTATTTT,CASSSSLTDTQYF
TRBJ2-1,TRBV28,TRBD1,NA,TGTGCCAGCAGGATTCAAGGGGGCGTTGAGCAGTTCTTC,CASRIQGGVEQFF
TRBJ2-7,TRBV11-3,TRBD2,NA,TGTGCCAGCAGCCCCGGGACTACCTACGAGCAGTACTTC,CASSPGTTYEQYF
TRBJ2-3,TRBV10-2,NA,NA,TGCGCCAGCAGTGGAGACCCAGGGGAAGGCACAGATACGCAGTATTTT,CASSGDPGEGTDTQYF
TRBJ2-1,TRBV19,TRBD2,NA,TGTGCCAGTAGGGAGGGACTAGGGCTGGGTGAGCAGTTCTTC,CASREGLGLGEQFF
TRBJ2-7,TRBV7-6,NA,NA,TGTGCCAGCAGCTCCAGACAGGCTTTCTACGAGCAGTACTTC,CASSSRQAFYEQYF
TRBJ1-5,TRBV27,TRBD1,NA,TGTGCCAGCAGGACGACAGGGGGCCCTTACAATCAGCCCCAGCATTTT,CASRTTGGPYNQPQHF
TRBJ2-1,TRBV7-9,TRBD2,once,TGTGCCAGCAGCTCCGGACTAGCGGGCTACAATGAGCAGTTCTTC,CASSSGLAGYNEQFF
TRBJ2-5,TRBV29-1,TRBD2,once,TGCAGCGTTCTGGCGGGAGCAGAGACCCAGTACTTC,CSVLAGAETQYF
TRBJ2-1,TRBV13,TRBD2,NA,TGTGCCAGCATGCGGCGGCTAGCGGGAAAGGTACGGCAGTTCTTC,CASMRRLAGKVRQFF
TRBJ2-7,TRBV27,NA,NA,TGTGCCAGCAGTTTTTACGGGGGCGAGCAGTACTTC,CASSFYGGEQYF
TRBJ2-3,TRBV10-1,NA,NA,TGCGCCAGCAGTGCGAGGGGAGTCAGGGGTACGCAGTATTTT,CASSARGVRGTQYF
TRBJ2-7,TRBV23-1,NA,NA,TGCGCCAGCAGTCAGTTTACCCAGGCTCTCTCCTACGAGCAGTACTTC,CASSQFTQALSYEQYF
TRBJ2-1,TRBV11-3,TRBD2,NA,TGTGCCAGCAGCTTCCATGGGAGCGGGAGAGAGGGAGAGCAGTTCTTC,CASSFHGSGREGEQFF
TRBJ2-1,TRBV28,TRBD1,NA,TGTGCCAGCAGTTTATTTGCAGGGGGTGAGCAGTTCTTC,CASSLFAGGEQFF
TRBJ1-1,TRBV28,NA,NA,TGTGCCAGCAGTTTCCCCGGCAGGGGCACTGAAGCTTTCTTT,CASSFPGRGTEAFF
TRBJ1-4,TRBV19,NA,NA,TGTGCCAGTAGTTCAGGACGGTATGCAACTAATGAAAAACTGTTTTTT,CASSSGRYATNEKLFF
TRBJ2-7,TRBV29-1,NA,NA,TGCAGCGTTGTGGTGCAGGGTGGGTCCCCCGAGCAGTACTTC,CSVVVQGGSPEQYF
TRBJ1-4,TRBV7-8,NA,once,TGTGCCAGCAGCTTAGCCAACGATGAAAAACTGTTTTTT,CASSLANDEKLFF
TRBJ2-7,TRBV2,NA,NA,TGTGCCAGGCGACACGCGAGCTCCTACGAGCAGTACTTC,CARRHASSYEQYF
TRBJ2-2,TRBV11-2,NA,NA,TGTGCCAGCAGCCTCCACTGGGCCGGGGAGCTGTTTTTT,CASSLHWAGELFF
TRBJ2-1,TRBV6-6,NA,NA,TGTGCCAGCAGTTACTTGGTCAATGAGCAGTTCTTC,CASSYLVNEQFF
TRBJ1-3,TRBV2,TRBD1,NA,TGTGCCTCCCAGGGGGGGGCCGATGTCACCATATATTTT,CASQGGADVTIYF
TRBJ2-7,TRBV4-1,NA,NA,TGCGCCAGCAGCCCGGCCAGATCCTACGAGCAGTACTTC,CASSPARSYEQYF
TRBJ1-5,TRBV4-2,NA,NA,TGTGCCAGCAGCCAAGAAGCTACAACTGATCAGCCCCAGCATTTT,CASSQEATTDQPQHF